This TCR beta chain is from a study of long-term antiretroviral therapy in people with HIV. Run at survey level, the immunoSEQ assay was version v3.0. Using immunoSEQ multiplex PCR, the repertoire was profiled, and TCRdb retains in-frame clones only, with some absent. This sample has about 20,000 clones; roughly 80% occur once, and the top ten carry 4.3%. This CDR3 comprises 16 residues. V lost 5 bases and J lost 0, with 11 bases in between. The germline gives CDR1 LGHNA, CDR2 YSLEER. Sequences were derived from unsorted PBMCs, sampled roughly 5.9 years after starting antiretroviral therapy. This chain joins TRBV4-3 and TRBJ2-6; perhaps TRBD1 as D (5 bases). The clonotype originates from a man between 25 and 39 years old with HIV. CDR3 DNA sequence: TGCGCCAGCAGCTCACTAACAGGCTCTGGGGCCAACGTCCTGACTTTC. Translating gives CASSSLTGSGANVLTF.